This T cell receptor (beta chain) was recovered during a study of T cells in localized non-small cell lung cancer. Sequencing used immunoSEQ multiplex PCR; TCRdb keeps in-frame clones, though not all of them. The table includes around 23,000 clones, over 75% detected once. There are 13 residues in the CDR3. About this clone itself: Its antigen is as yet unknown.

Whole-study findings and limits: Median 57 top-100 tumor clones were shared with paired adjacent lung. Heterogeneity is still possible, as just one tumor region was sequenced. Measurement of T cell clonality placed uninvolved adjacent lung highest, above the level in tumor.

The TCR sequence derives from a woman aged 40-69 years with stage I lung adenocarcinoma. The chain joins TRBV21-1 to TRBJ1-5. TRBV21-1 is described as a pseudogene. This specimen was peripheral blood, taken before any cancer treatment. Here the CDR3 DNA reads TGTGCCAGCAGCAAAGTTCGCAATCAGCCCCAGCATTTT. This encodes CASSKVRNQPQHF.